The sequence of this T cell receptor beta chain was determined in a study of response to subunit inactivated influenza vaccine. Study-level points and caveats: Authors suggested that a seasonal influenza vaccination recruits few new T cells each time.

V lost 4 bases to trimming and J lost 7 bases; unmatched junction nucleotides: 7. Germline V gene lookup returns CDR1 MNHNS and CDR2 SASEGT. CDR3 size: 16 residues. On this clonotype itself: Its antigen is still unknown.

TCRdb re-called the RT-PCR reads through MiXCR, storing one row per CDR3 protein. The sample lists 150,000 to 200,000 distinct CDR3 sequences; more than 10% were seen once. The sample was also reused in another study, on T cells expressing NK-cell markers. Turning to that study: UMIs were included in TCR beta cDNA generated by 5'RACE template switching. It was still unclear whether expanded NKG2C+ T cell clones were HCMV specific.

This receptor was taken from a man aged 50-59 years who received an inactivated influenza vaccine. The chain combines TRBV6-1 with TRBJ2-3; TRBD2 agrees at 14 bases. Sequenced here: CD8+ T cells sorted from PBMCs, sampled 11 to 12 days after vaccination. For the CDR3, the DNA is TGTGCCAGCAGTGGGGGGACTAGCGGGAGCGTAAATACGCAGTATTTT. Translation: CASSGGTSGSVNTQYF.